The clone carrying this T cell receptor beta chain was recorded a few times. The antigen remains unidentified. This sample was taken from a study of T-cell memory formation after mild COVID-19. Study as a whole: Largely donor-specific sequence clusters came from a couple of donors.

TCRdb analysed the 5' RACE reads with MiXCR anew, one entry per CDR3 protein. The sample includes fewer than 140,000 distinct CDR3 sequences, over 10% seen only once; the top ten take around 30%. Points from the study as a whole: Contracting clones, day 15 to 85, had balanced CD4/CD8, and later expanders favored CD4+.

The CDR3 consists of 16 residues. Trimming removed 5 bases from V and 4 bases from J; junction bases left unmatched: 7. Germline lookup yields CDR1 SGHAT and CDR2 FQNNGV. The sequence was collected from an adult woman who had mild COVID-19 (a few samples of this study predate the infection). Cell type and time point are not known. Source material: PBMCs or a T cell subset sorted from them (not recorded which). The genes are TRBV11-2 and TRBJ2-1, with 11 bases fitting TRBD2. The CDR3 protein is CASSRPTSGVYNEQFF. The CDR3 region has the DNA TGTGCCAGCAGCCGCCCGACTAGCGGGGTTTACAATGAGCAGTTCTTC. The variable domain in full, with the rest retrieved from reference TRBV11-2 and TRBJ2-1, is EAGVAQSPRYKIIEKRQSVAFWCNPISGHATLYWYQQILGQGPKLLIQFQNNGVVDDSQLPKDRFSAERLKGVDSTLKIQPAKLEDSAVYLCASSRPTSGVYNEQFFGPGTRLTVL.